What follows is one T cell receptor beta chain and its context. The target antigen is unknown. The germline CDR1 and CDR2 sequences are SGHTA and FQGNSA. Between the trimmed V and J ends, which lost 4 bases and 0 bases, there was a span of 12 bases. This CDR3 has 16 amino acids. The source of the sample is a study of cytomegalovirus exposure and HLA in healthy donors. Study results and limitations: The dataset shows that most TCR sequences were rare, while some public TCRs occurred in many donors.

PCR was performed using 60 Vbeta and 13 Jbeta primers. The protocol was immunoSEQ multiplex PCR, while the TCRdb copy is restricted to in-frame clones and leaves out a portion. Among more than 85,000 clones listed, 60% to 80% were seen once. This receptor was identified in a man aged 25 to 40 in good health and CMV-seronegative. The sample consisted of PBMCs. The rearrangement uses TRBV7-2 and TRBJ2-2, with D hard to call. CDR3: CASSSTDNPNTGELFF. The CDR3, as DNA: TGTGCCAGCAGCTCCACTGACAACCCGAACACCGGGGAGCTGTTTTTT.